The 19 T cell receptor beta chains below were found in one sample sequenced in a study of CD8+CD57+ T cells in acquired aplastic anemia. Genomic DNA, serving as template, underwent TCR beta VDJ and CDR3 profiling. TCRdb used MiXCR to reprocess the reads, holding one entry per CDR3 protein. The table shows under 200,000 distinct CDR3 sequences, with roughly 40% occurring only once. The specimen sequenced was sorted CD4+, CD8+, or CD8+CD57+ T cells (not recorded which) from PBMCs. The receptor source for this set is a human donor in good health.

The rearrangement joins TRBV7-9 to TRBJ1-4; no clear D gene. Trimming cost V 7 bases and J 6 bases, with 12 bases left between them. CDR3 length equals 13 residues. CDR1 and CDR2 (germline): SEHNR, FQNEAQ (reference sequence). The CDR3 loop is CASKSGNDEKLFF. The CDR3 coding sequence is TGTGCCAGCAAGTCGGGGAATGATGAAAAACTGTTTTTT.

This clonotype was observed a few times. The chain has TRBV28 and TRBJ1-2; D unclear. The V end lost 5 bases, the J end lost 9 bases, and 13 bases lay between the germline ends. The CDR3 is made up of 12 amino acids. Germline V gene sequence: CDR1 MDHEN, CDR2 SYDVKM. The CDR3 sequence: CASSTRNRRYTF. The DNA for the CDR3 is TGTGCCAGCAGTACCCGAAACAGACGCTACACCTTC.

The CDR3 sequence is CATSDWTDTPYNEQFF. The CDR3 DNA is TGTGCCACCAGTGACTGGACAGACACCCCTTACAATGAGCAGTTCTTC. The chain has TRBV24-1 and TRBJ2-1, with TRBD1 as a possible D gene (6 bases). Trimming pared 4 bases from V and 4 bases from J, leaving 16 bases between. The germline V gene has CDR1 KGHDR and CDR2 SFDVKD. This CDR3 has 16 amino acids.

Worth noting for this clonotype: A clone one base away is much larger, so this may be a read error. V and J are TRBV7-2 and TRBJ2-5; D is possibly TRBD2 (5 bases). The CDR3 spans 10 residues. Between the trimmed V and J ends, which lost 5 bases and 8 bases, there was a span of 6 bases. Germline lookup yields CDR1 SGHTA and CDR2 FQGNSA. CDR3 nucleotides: TGTGCCAGCAGCAGCGGAACCCAGTACTTC. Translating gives CASSSGTQYF.

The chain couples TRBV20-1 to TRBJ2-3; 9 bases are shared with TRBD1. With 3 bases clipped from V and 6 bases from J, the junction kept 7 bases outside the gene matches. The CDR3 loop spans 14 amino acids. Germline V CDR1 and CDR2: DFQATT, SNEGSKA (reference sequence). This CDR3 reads CSASRGTGSDTQYF. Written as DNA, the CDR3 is TGCAGTGCTAGTAGGGGGACAGGGTCTGATACGCAGTATTTT.

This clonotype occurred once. This CDR3 reads CSAIYTTNEKLFF. The CDR3 bases are TGCAGTGCCATCTATACAACTAATGAAAAACTGTTTTTT. The chain combines TRBV20-1 with TRBJ1-4; D is unresolved. CDR1 DFQATT and CDR2 SNEGSKA come from the germline V gene (reference sequence). This CDR3 contains 13 residues. The V gene lost 6 bases and the J gene lost 0 bases, with 8 bases spanning the gap.

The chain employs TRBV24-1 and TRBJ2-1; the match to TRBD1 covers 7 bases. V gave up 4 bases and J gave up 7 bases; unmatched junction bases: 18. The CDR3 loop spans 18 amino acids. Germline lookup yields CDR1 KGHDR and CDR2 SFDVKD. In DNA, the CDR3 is TGTGCCACCAGTGAACCCGGGACAGATCTATTTTCCTGGAATGAGCAGTTCTTC. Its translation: CATSEPGTDLFSWNEQFF.

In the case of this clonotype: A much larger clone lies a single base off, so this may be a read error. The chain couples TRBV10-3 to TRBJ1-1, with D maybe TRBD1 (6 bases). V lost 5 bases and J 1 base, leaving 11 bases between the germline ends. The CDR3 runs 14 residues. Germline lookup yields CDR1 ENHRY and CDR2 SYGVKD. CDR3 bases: TGTGCCATCAGTCCACAGGGCCGGAACACTGAAGCTTTCTTT. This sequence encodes CAISPQGRNTEAFF.

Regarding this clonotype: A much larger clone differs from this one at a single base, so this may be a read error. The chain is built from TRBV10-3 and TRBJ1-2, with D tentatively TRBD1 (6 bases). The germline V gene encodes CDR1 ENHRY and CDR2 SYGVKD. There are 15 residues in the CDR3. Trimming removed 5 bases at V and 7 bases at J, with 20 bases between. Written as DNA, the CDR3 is TGTGCCATCAGTTTATCTGGAACAGGGAGTTTTGGCTACACCTTC. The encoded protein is CAISLSGTGSFGYTF.

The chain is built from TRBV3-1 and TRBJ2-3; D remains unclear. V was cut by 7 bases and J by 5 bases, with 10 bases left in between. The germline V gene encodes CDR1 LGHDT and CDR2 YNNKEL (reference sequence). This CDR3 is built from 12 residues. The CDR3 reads CASTPAGDTQYF. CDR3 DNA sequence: TGTGCCAGCACCCCTGCCGGAGATACGCAGTATTTT.

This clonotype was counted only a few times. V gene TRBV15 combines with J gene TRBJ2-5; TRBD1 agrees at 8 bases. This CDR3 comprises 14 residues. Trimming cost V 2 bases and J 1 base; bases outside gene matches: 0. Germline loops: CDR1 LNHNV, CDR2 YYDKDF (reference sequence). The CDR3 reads CATSRQGAQETQYF. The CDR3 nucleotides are TGTGCCACCAGCAGACAGGGGGCCCAAGAGACCCAGTACTTC.

The CDR3 coding sequence is TGTGCCAGCAAGGAATCTCGCTATCAAGAGACCCAGTACTTC. Residues: CASKESRYQETQYF. The gene calls are TRBV2 and TRBJ2-5, with D uncertain. CDR3 length: 14 residues. CDR1 is SNHLY, CDR2 FYNNEI, per germline. Trimming left V 7 bases short and J 2 bases short, with 14 bases between.

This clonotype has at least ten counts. The CDR3 coding sequence is TGTGCCAGCAACCACGGCCAGGGAGGAGGGGTCACTGAAGCTTTCTTT. Translated: CASNHGQGGGVTEAFF. The V gene is TRBV5-5, the J gene TRBJ1-1; a possible D gene is TRBD1 (5 bases). V was clipped by 6 bases and J by 4 bases, with 22 bases between them. This CDR3 contains 16 residues. From germline, CDR1 is SGHKS and CDR2 YYEKEE (reference sequence).

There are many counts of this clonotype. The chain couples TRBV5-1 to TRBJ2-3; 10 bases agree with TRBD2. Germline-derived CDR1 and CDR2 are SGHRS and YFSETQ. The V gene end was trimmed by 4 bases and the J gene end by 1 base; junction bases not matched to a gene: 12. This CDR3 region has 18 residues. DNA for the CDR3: TGCGCCAGCAGCCTACGGACTAGCGGAACTGCTCGCACAGATACGCAGTATTTT. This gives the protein CASSLRTSGTARTDTQYF.

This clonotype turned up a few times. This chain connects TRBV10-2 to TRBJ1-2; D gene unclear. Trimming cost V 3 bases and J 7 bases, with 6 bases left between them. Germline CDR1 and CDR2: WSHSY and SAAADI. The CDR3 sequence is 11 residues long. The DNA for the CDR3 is TGCGCCAGCAGTGAAGGCGGTGGCTACACCTTC. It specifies CASSEGGGYTF.

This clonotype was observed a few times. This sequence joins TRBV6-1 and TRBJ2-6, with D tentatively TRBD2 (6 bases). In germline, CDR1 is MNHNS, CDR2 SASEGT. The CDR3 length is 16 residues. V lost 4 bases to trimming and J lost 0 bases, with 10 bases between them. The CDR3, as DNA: TGTGCCAGCAGTGCTGGGAGGAGCTCTGGGGCCAACGTCCTGACTTTC. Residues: CASSAGRSSGANVLTF.

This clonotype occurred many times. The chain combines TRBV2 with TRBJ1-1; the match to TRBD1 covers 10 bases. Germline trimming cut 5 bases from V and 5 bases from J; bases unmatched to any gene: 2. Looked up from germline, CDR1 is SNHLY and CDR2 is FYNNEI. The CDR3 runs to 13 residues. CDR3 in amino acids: CASSRQGATEAFF. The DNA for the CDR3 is TGTGCCAGCAGTCGACAGGGGGCAACTGAAGCTTTCTTT.

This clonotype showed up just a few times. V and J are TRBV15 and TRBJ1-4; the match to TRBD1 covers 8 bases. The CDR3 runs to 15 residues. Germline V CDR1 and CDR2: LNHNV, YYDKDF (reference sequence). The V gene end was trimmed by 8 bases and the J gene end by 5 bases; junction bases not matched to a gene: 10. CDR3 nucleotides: TGTGCCACCCAAGACCCGGACAGGGCAAATGAAAAACTGTTTTTT. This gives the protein CATQDPDRANEKLFF.

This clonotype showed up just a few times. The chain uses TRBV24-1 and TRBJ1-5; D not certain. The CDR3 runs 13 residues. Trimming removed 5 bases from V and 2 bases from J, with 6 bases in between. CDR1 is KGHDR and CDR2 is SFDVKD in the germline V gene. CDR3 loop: CATSGQGNQPQHF. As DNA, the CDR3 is TGTGCCACCAGTGGGCAGGGCAATCAGCCCCAGCATTTT.